Presented here are 32 T cell receptor beta chains from one specimen sequenced in a study of response to subunit inactivated influenza vaccine. Via MiXCR, TCRdb re-called the RT-PCR reads, giving one row per CDR3 protein. The sample holds around 190,000 distinct CDR3 sequences; around 9% are singletons and the top ten take 9.5% to 13%. The specimen comprised non-naive T cells sorted from PBMCs, sampled on the day of vaccination. The receptors were gathered from a man aged 45 to 65 who received an inactivated influenza vaccine.

This clonotype was seen more than once but under ten times. This chain uses TRBV7-8 with TRBJ2-1, with 8 nucleotides matching TRBD1. In germline, CDR1 is SGHVS, CDR2 FQNEAQ. V lost 0 bases, J lost 8 bases, and 6 bases stayed unmatched. The CDR3 is 15 residues long. CDR3 nucleotides: TGTGCCAGCAGCTTAGCCCCCGGACAGGGCTATGAGCAGTTCTTC. Amino acids: CASSLAPGQGYEQFF.

This clonotype was seen just once. The J gene is TRBJ1-4, the V gene TRBV5-1; TRBD1 is a possible D gene (5 bases). This CDR3 has 16 amino acids. The germline V gene encodes CDR1 SGHRS and CDR2 YFSETQ. Trimming shortened V by 4 bases and J by 0 bases, and 13 bases separated the two germline ends. The CDR3 bases are TGCGCCAGCAGCCCCGGGGGGGGGGCAACTAATGAAAAACTGTTTTTT. Encoded protein: CASSPGGGATNEKLFF.

This sequence joins TRBV5-4 and TRBJ2-2; unclear D gene. The CDR3 sequence is 15 residues long. V lost 4 bases, J lost 0 bases, and 10 bases lay in between. Per the germline V gene, CDR1 is SGHNT and CDR2 is YYREEE (reference sequence). For the CDR3, the DNA is TGTGCCAGCAGCCCCTCGACGGCGAACACCGGGGAGCTGTTTTTT. Translation gives CASSPSTANTGELFF.

This clonotype was observed many times. This rearrangement joins TRBV12-3 or TRBV12-4 to TRBJ2-3, with 8 bases matching TRBD1. V gave up 5 bases and J gave up 2 bases; unmatched junction bases: 6. The CDR3 length is 15 residues. This chain's CDR3 is CASSDRDRNTDTQYF. CDR3 DNA: TGTGCCAGCAGTGACCGGGACAGGAACACAGATACGCAGTATTTT.

This clonotype has a handful of counts. The chain couples TRBV7-9 to TRBJ2-3, with 9 bases fitting TRBD2. The J segment lost 6 bases and the V segment lost 11 bases, leaving 9 bases of the junction unmatched. The CDR3 is made up of 13 amino acids. CDR1 SEHNR and CDR2 FQNEAQ come from the germline V gene (reference sequence). CDR3 DNA: TGTGCCTCCAGGGTAGCGGGAGTGGATACGCAGTATTTT. This codes for CASRVAGVDTQYF.

This clonotype was counted many times. J is TRBJ2-1 and V is TRBV29-1, with 9 positions matching TRBD2. The CDR3 loop spans 16 amino acids. After removal of 6 bases from V and 4 bases from J, the junction contained 13 bases not matched to a gene. From germline, CDR1 is SQVTM and CDR2 ANQGSEA. In DNA form, the CDR3 reads TGCAGCGTCGCATCACATAGCGGGAGTTTATACAATGAGCAGTTCTTC. Protein product: CSVASHSGSLYNEQFF.

This clonotype was recorded at least ten times. The chain links TRBV5-1 to TRBJ1-1; 7 bases agree with TRBD1. CDR1 and CDR2 (germline): SGHRS, YFSETQ. The CDR3 is 13 amino acids. V shed 3 bases and J 5 bases; nucleotides not matched to a gene: 4. The CDR3 sequence is CASSSGQNTEAFF. The CDR3 region has the DNA TGCGCCAGCAGCTCGGGACAGAATACTGAAGCTTTCTTT.

This clonotype was seen at least ten times. This rearrangement joins TRBV7-2 to TRBJ2-5; TRBD2 agrees at 14 bases. In germline, CDR1 is SGHTA, CDR2 FQGNSA. J lost 2 bases, V lost 4 bases, and 3 bases had no gene match. This CDR3 spans 16 amino acids. The DNA for the CDR3 is TGTGCCAGCAGCTACGGGACTAGCGGGGGACAAGAGACCCAGTACTTC. Its translation: CASSYGTSGGQETQYF.

In its sample, this clonotype was seen many times. The rearrangement joins TRBV15 to TRBJ1-1; D ambiguous. Germline V lookup: CDR1 LNHNV, CDR2 YYDKDF (reference sequence). CDR3 length: 19 residues. Trimming cost V 3 bases and J 10 bases, with 33 bases left between them. CDR3 DNA: TGTGCCACCAGCAGTACCCAAACCACGAGGGCGGGGAGGTTTCGAAGAGCTTTCTTT. Protein product: CATSSTQTTRAGRFRRAFF. The whole variable domain, filled in from reference TRBV15 and TRBJ1-1, reads DAMVIQNPRYQVTQFGKPVTLSCSQTLNHNVMYWYQQKSSQAPKLLFHYYDKDFNNEADTPDNFQSRRPNTSFCFLDIRSPGLGDTAMYLCATSSTQTTRAGRFRRAFFGQGTRLTVV.

V and J are TRBV24-1 and TRBJ2-1, with 12 bases matching TRBD1. Germline CDR1 and CDR2: KGHDR and SFDVKD. This CDR3 has 14 residues. Trimming removed 7 bases from V and 7 bases from J; junction bases left unmatched: 4. The CDR3 here is CATRGQGAENEQFF. For the CDR3, the DNA is TGTGCCACCAGGGGACAGGGGGCTGAAAATGAGCAGTTCTTC.

Only a few counts were recorded for this clonotype. J is TRBJ2-2 and V is TRBV4-1; tentative D call: TRBD2 (5 bases). The ends were cut back, 0 bases at V and 6 bases at J, with 8 bases in the middle. The CDR3 is 14 amino acids. Germline CDR1 is MGHRA and CDR2 is YSYEKL. The CDR3 here is CASSQDPGSGELFF. The CDR3 DNA reads as TGCGCCAGCAGCCAAGACCCGGGGTCCGGGGAGCTGTTTTTT.

The sample holds a few counts of this clonotype. This chain uses TRBV12-3 or TRBV12-4 with TRBJ2-1, with D tentatively TRBD2 (6 bases). The V end lost 2 bases, the J end lost 4 bases, and 12 bases lay between the germline ends. The CDR3 totals 15 residues. Here the CDR3 DNA reads TGTGCCAGCAGTTTAATAGCGGAACCATACAATGAGCAGTTCTTC. Translation: CASSLIAEPYNEQFF.

This chain links TRBV12-3 or TRBV12-4 with TRBJ2-7, with D tentatively TRBD1 (5 bases). Trimming left V 5 bases short and J 7 bases short, with 15 bases between. The CDR3 has 13 residues. The CDR3 sequence is CASSDRGAGEQYF. The CDR3 DNA is TGTGCCAGCAGTGATAGGGGTGCCGGGGAGCAGTACTTC.

J is TRBJ2-7 and V is TRBV28; 7 positions match TRBD1. Germline V gene lookup returns CDR1 MDHEN and CDR2 SYDVKM. V lost 6 bases and J lost 3; bases outside the gene matches: 11. The CDR3 totals 15 residues. CDR3 amino acids: CASSLQDRPNYEQYF. The CDR3 region has the DNA TGTGCCAGCAGCCTCCAGGACAGGCCGAACTACGAGCAGTACTTC.

J is TRBJ2-7 and V is TRBV11-1; perhaps TRBD1 as D (7 bases). V dropped 0 bases and J dropped 3 bases, with 12 bases sitting between them. This CDR3 has 15 amino acids. Germline loops: CDR1 SGHAT, CDR2 FQDESV (reference sequence). CDR3 sequence (DNA): TGTGCCAGCAGCTTAGCTAACAGGGGAGGCTACGAGCAGTACTTC. Translated, it gives CASSLANRGGYEQYF.

This clonotype was counted ten times or more. The chain combines TRBV28 with TRBJ1-2; D not certain. Germline V gives CDR1 MDHEN, CDR2 SYDVKM. This CDR3 region has 13 residues. Trimming took 2 bases from V and 1 from J, leaving 5 bases between them. The CDR3 region is CASSLERNYGYTF. The CDR3 coding sequence is TGTGCCAGCAGTTTAGAGCGTAACTATGGCTACACCTTC.

The chain couples TRBV6-2 or TRBV6-3 to TRBJ2-7; D gene uncertain. Germline loops: CDR1 MNHEY, CDR2 SVGEGT. The V and J ends lost 5 bases and 4 bases respectively, with 12 bases between them. This CDR3 contains 13 residues. The CDR3 is CASSAEPEYEQYF. Written as DNA, the CDR3 is TGTGCCAGCAGTGCTGAGCCGGAATACGAGCAGTACTTC.

V is TRBV7-3 and J is TRBJ2-5; TRBD1 aligns across 10 bases. Germline trimming cut 5 bases from V and 4 bases from J; bases unmatched to any gene: 4. The germline V gene encodes CDR1 SGHTA and CDR2 FQGTGA. The CDR3 extends over 14 amino acids. CDR3 coding DNA: TGTGCCAGCAGCCCGGGACAGGGGACAGAGACCCAGTACTTC. Its translation is CASSPGQGTETQYF. Supplemented by reference TRBV7-3 and TRBJ2-5, the full variable domain reads GAGVSQTPSNKVTEKGKYVELRCDPISGHTALYWYRQSLGQGPEFLIYFQGTGAADDSGLPNDRFFAVRPEGSVSTLKIQRTERGDSAVYLCASSPGQGTETQYFGPGTRLLVL.

This clonotype was detected a few times. The CDR3 nucleotides are TGTGCCAGCAGTACCGGGACTAGCGGTGTAGCGGCCCAGTACTTC. This sequence encodes CASSTGTSGVAAQYF. The rearrangement joins TRBV5-4 to TRBJ2-5, with 11 bases fitting TRBD2. Trimming removed 5 bases from V and 9 bases from J; junction bases left unmatched: 12. Germline V gives CDR1 SGHNT, CDR2 YYREEE (reference sequence). This CDR3 has 15 residues.

This clonotype occurred many times. The CDR3 loop reads CASSQVTPTDTQYF. Here the CDR3 DNA reads TGCGCCAGCAGCCAAGTCACACCCACAGATACGCAGTATTTT. The V and J genes are TRBV4-1 and TRBJ2-3; no definite D call. V lost 1 base to trimming and J lost 2 bases, with 7 bases between them. The CDR3 runs 14 residues. The V gene's germline CDR1 is MGHRA and CDR2 YSYEKL.

The chain uses TRBV20-1 and TRBJ1-1; possible D gene TRBD1, 6 bases. Looked up from germline, CDR1 is DFQATT and CDR2 is SNEGSKA (reference sequence). CDR3 length equals 13 residues. V dropped 3 bases and J dropped 0 bases, with 8 bases sitting between them. The CDR3 protein is CSARGAVNTEAFF. The CDR3 DNA follows: TGCAGTGCTAGGGGGGCTGTGAACACTGAAGCTTTCTTT.

This clonotype was seen repeatedly, ten times or more. V gene TRBV6-5 combines with J gene TRBJ1-2, with 9 bases lining up with TRBD1. Trimming cost V 0 bases and J 7 bases; bases outside gene matches: 9. CDR3 length equals 16 residues. CDR1 MNHEY and CDR2 SVGAGI come from the germline V gene. DNA of the CDR3: TGTGCCAGCAGTTACTCGGGGACAGGGCCGACGGGTGGCTACACCTTC. This codes for CASSYSGTGPTGGYTF.

In its sample, this clonotype was seen a few times. The genes are TRBV3-1 and TRBJ1-1, with 7 nucleotides matching TRBD1. CDR1 is LGHDT and CDR2 is YNNKEL in the germline V gene (reference sequence). V gave up 5 bases and J gave up 4 bases; unmatched junction bases: 4. The CDR3 runs to 13 residues. CDR3 DNA sequence: TGTGCCAGCAGCTCGCGACAGGGCACTGAAGCTTTCTTT. Translation: CASSSRQGTEAFF.

There are many counts of this clonotype. The chain has TRBV20-1 and TRBJ1-1; 8 nucleotides line up with TRBD1. V lost 5 bases and J lost 5; bases outside the gene matches: 13. The length of the CDR3 is 15 residues. CDR1 and CDR2 from the germline V gene are DFQATT and SNEGSKA (reference sequence). Here the CDR3 DNA reads TGCAGTGCTCCACAGGTGGACAGGGCGTCGACTGAAGCTTTCTTT. Its protein is CSAPQVDRASTEAFF.

The chain uses TRBV6-5 and TRBJ1-1, with 7 bases aligning to TRBD1. This CDR3 is 14 amino acids long. The trim removed 2 bases at V and 9 bases at J, leaving 9 bases unmatched. CDR1 and CDR2 from the germline V gene are MNHEY and SVGAGI. The CDR3 loop reads CASSYPGTEIQAFF. DNA for the CDR3: TGTGCCAGCAGTTACCCCGGGACAGAAATACAAGCTTTCTTT.

This clonotype was seen at least ten times. The rearrangement uses TRBV7-2 and TRBJ2-1, with D unclear. Germline V CDR1 and CDR2: SGHTA, FQGNSA. V dropped 0 bases and J dropped 6 bases, with 12 bases sitting between them. This CDR3 contains 15 residues. CDR3 coding DNA: TGTGCCAGCAGCTTAGCAATAGCTGCGATCAATGAGCAGTTCTTC. It specifies CASSLAIAAINEQFF.

Only a few counts were recorded for this clonotype. The chain couples TRBV7-9 to TRBJ2-1; maybe TRBD2 (6 bases). This CDR3 contains 15 residues. Germline V gene lookup returns CDR1 SEHNR and CDR2 FQNEAQ (reference sequence). V was shortened by 2 bases and J by 5 bases, with 13 bases between the two germline ends. Here the CDR3 reads CASSLLGGVDNEQFF. In DNA form, the CDR3 reads TGTGCCAGCAGCTTACTTGGCGGGGTGGACAATGAGCAGTTCTTC.

In regard to this clonotype: A read error is possible here, since a much larger clone lies one base away. J is TRBJ2-7 and V is TRBV10-3, with 8 bases matching TRBD1. CDR3 length: 14 amino acids. Trimming at V came to 2 bases and at J to 6 bases, leaving 6 bases not matched to a gene. CDR1 is ENHRY, CDR2 SYGVKD, per germline. The CDR3 region has the DNA TGTGCCATCAGTGAGGACAGGGGCCGCAGCGAGCAGTACTTC. Translation: CAISEDRGRSEQYF.

The chain uses TRBV6-2 or TRBV6-3 and TRBJ2-7, with 7 bases identical to TRBD2. V trimming: 2 bases; J trimming: 2 bases; junction bases outside the gene matches: 12. CDR1 and CDR2 from the germline V gene are MNHEY and SVGEGT. The CDR3 contains 17 residues. CDR3 sequence reads: CASSYSIPGGGTYEQYF. CDR3 DNA: TGTGCCAGCAGTTACAGTATCCCGGGGGGAGGAACCTACGAGCAGTACTTC.

There are a few counts of this clonotype. This sequence joins TRBV5-4 and TRBJ2-2; D unclear. Germline values: CDR1 SGHNT, CDR2 YYREEE (reference sequence). V lost 0 bases, J lost 2 bases, and 8 bases lay in between. CDR3 size: 15 residues. CDR3 residues: CASSLVGINTGELFF. CDR3 sequence (DNA): TGTGCCAGCAGCTTGGTGGGGATCAACACCGGGGAGCTGTTTTTT. Combining the CDR3 with reference TRBV5-4 and TRBJ2-2 gives the whole variable domain ETGVTQSPTHLIKTRGQQVTLRCSSQSGHNTVSWYQQALGQGPQFIFQYYREEENGRGNFPPRFSGLQFPNYSSELNVNALELDDSALYLCASSLVGINTGELFFGEGSRLTVL.

This clonotype was picked up one time. This clone may be a read error of a much larger clone one base away. V gene TRBV28 combines with J gene TRBJ2-7; the D gene is possibly TRBD1 (6 bases). The CDR3 has 14 amino acids. V lost 6 bases and J lost 7, with 19 bases in between. Germline CDR1 and CDR2: MDHEN and SYDVKM. The CDR3 loop is CASSPLWTRGEQYF. Here the CDR3 DNA reads TGTGCCAGCAGCCCATTATGGACAAGGGGGGAGCAGTACTTC. The complete variable domain, with remaining parts taken from reference TRBV28 and TRBJ2-7, reads DVKVTQSSRYLVKRTGEKVFLECVQDMDHENMFWYRQDPGLGLRLIYFSYDVKMKEKGDIPEGYSVSREKKERFSLILESASTNQTSMYLCASSPLWTRGEQYFGPGTRLTVT.

This rearrangement joins TRBV28 to TRBJ2-7; TRBD1 matches 9 bases. V shed 3 bases and J 0 bases; nucleotides not matched to a gene: 6. CDR3 length: 16 amino acids. The germline V gene encodes CDR1 MDHEN and CDR2 SYDVKM. This CDR3 is CASSFPGQGGSYEQYF. The CDR3 DNA follows: TGTGCCAGCAGTTTCCCGGGACAGGGCGGCTCCTACGAGCAGTACTTC.